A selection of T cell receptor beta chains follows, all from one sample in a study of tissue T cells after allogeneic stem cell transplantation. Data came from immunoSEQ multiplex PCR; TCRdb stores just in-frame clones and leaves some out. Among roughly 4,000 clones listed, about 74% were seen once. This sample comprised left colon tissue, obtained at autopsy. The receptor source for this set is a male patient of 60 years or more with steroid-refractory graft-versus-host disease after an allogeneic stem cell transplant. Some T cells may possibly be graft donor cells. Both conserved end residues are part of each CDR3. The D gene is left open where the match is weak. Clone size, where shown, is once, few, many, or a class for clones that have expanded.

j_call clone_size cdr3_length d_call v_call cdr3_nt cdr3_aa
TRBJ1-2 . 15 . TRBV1 TGCACCAGCAGCCAAGGTCCGCGCATTGTGGGTGGCTACACCTTC CTSSQGPRIVGGYTF
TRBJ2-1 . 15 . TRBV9 TGTGCCAGCAGCATTGACAGCTTACCTCTCAATGAGCAGTTCTTC CASSIDSLPLNEQFF
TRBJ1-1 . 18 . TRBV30 TGTGCCTGGAGTGTATTTGGGGGAGATTTCTCACTGAACACTGAAGCTTTCTTT CAWSVFGGDFSLNTEAFF
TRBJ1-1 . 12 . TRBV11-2 TGTGCCAGCAGCCCACAGGGAAGGGAAGCTTTCTTT CASSPQGREAFF
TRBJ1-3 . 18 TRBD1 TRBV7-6 TGTGCCAGCAGTTTTACCCCCACAGGGGGGAAGTCAGGAAACACCATATATTTT CASSFTPTGGKSGNTIYF
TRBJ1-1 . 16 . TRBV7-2 TGTGCCAGCAGCTTAAGTGGGGGCAGGGAGCGAACTGAAGCTTTCTTT CASSLSGGRERTEAFF
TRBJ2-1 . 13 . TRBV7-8 TGTGCCAGCAGCTCCTGGGGTAACGGTGAGCAGTTCTTC CASSSWGNGEQFF
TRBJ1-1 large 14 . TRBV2 TGTGCCAGCAGTGAAGAAGGCGCACACCTGGGCGCTTTCTTT CASSEEGAHLGAFF
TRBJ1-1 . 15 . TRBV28 TGTGCCAGCAGTTTAGAGCGGGTCCGGAACACTGAAGCTTTCTTT CASSLERVRNTEAFF
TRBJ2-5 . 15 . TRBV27 TGTGCCAGCAGTTCGAGGGCTGAGCAACTAGGGACCCAGTACTTC CASSSRAEQLGTQYF
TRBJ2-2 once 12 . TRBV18 TGTGCCAGCTCACAGGGCACCGGGGAGCTGTTTTTT CASSQGTGELFF
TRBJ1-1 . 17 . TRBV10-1 TGCGCCAGCAGTACCTACAGGGCCTACCGCTGTGGCACTGAAGCTTTCTTT CASSTYRAYRCGTEAFF
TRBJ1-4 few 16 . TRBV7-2 TGTGCCAGCAGCTTAGACGGGGGGGCAACTAATGAAAAACTGTTTTTT CASSLDGGATNEKLFF
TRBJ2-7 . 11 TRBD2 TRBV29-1 TGCAGCGTTGCACCGGGGGGGGAGCAGTACTTC CSVAPGGEQYF
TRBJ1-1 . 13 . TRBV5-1 TGCGCCAGCAGCTTGGGGATGAACACTGAAGCTTTCTTT CASSLGMNTEAFF
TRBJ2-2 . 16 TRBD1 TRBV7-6 TGTGCCAGCAGCCCATGGACAGGGCGGGGCACCGGGGAGCTGTTTTTT CASSPWTGRGTGELFF
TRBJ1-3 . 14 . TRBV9 TGTGCCAGCAGCGTAGGCGTCTCTGGAAACACCATATATTTT CASSVGVSGNTIYF
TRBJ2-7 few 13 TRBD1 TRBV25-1 TGTGCCAGCACGTCCGACAGGGGTGCCGAGCAGTACTTC CASTSDRGAEQYF
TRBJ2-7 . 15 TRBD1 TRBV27 TGTGCCAGCAGTTCCTTGGGACAGTCCTCCTACGAGCAGTACTTC CASSSLGQSSYEQYF
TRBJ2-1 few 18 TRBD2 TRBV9 TGTGCCAGCAGCGTAGGAGTAGCGGGTACAAGCTCCTACAATGAGCAGTTCTTC CASSVGVAGTSSYNEQFF
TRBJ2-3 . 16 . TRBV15 TGTGCCACCAGCAGAGTTGAGCATCAGGGTGCAGATACGCAGTATTTT CATSRVEHQGADTQYF
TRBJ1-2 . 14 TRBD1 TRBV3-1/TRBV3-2 TGTGCCAGCAGTAGGGGACAGACTAACTATGGCTACACCTTC CASSRGQTNYGYTF
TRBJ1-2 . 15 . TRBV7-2 TGTGCCAGCAGCTTAGACGGGGACCCTAACTATGGCTACACCTTC CASSLDGDPNYGYTF
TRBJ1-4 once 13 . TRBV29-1 TGCAGCGTTGAACCAGGCCAGGGTGAAAAACTGTTTTTT CSVEPGQGEKLFF
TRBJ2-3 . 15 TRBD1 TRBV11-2 TGTGCCAGCAGCTCGGGACAGGGGAGCTCCGATACGCAGTATTTT CASSSGQGSSDTQYF
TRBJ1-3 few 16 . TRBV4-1 TGCGCCAGCAGCCAAGTTATGGGGGCGTCGGGAAACACCATATATTTT CASSQVMGASGNTIYF
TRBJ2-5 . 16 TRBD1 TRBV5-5 TGTGCCAGCAGCAGGGCAGCTTGGACAGGGGAAGAGACCCAGTACTTC CASSRAAWTGEETQYF
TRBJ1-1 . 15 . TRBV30 TGTGCCTGGAGTATCCGACAGGACCTGAACACTGAAGCTTTCTTT CAWSIRQDLNTEAFF
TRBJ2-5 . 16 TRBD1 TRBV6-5 TGTGCCAGCAGTTTAACCTTTACAGGGGACCAAGAGACCCAGTACTTC CASSLTFTGDQETQYF
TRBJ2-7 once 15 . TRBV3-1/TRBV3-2 TGTGCCAGCAGCCCTTTGAGCGTCCCTACCTACGAGCAGTACTTC CASSPLSVPTYEQYF
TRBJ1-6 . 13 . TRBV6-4 TGTGCCAGCAGTGTCGACCCTAATTCACCCCTCCACTTT CASSVDPNSPLHF
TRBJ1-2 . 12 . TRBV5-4 TGTGCCAGCAGCTTTAATTCTCGGTCCAGGACCTTC CASSFNSRSRTF
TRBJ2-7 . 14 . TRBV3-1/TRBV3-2 TGTGCCAGCAGCCAAGTTAGGGACTCCTACGAGCAGTACTTC CASSQVRDSYEQYF
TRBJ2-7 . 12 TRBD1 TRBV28 TGTGCCAGCAGTACCCAACCGGGACAGGGGGCTTTC CASSTQPGQGAF
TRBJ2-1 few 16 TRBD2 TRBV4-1 TGCGCCAGCAGCCAAGAACCTAGCGGGGGGGCAGGGGAGCAGTTCTTC CASSQEPSGGAGEQFF
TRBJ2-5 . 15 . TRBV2 TGTGCCAGCAGTGAAGAGGACAGCCGGGCAGAGACCCAGTACTTC CASSEEDSRAETQYF
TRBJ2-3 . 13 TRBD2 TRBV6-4 TGTGCCAGCAGTCAGCGGGGTTCAGATACGCAGTATTTT CASSQRGSDTQYF
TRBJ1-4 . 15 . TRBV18 TGTGCCAGCTCACTGACCAGGGCGACTAATGAAAAACTGTTTTTT CASSLTRATNEKLFF
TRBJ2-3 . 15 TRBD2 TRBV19 TGTGCCAGTAGTATAAGTCTAGCGGGGGTAGATACGCAGTATTTT CASSISLAGVDTQYF
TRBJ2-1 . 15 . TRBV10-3 TGTGCCATCAGTGAACCCCAGGAGTTTGGCAATGAGCAGTTCTTC CAISEPQEFGNEQFF
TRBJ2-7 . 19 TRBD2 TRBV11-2 TGTGCCAGCAGCTTAGCAGCCAGCGGGGCGGGCGAGCCTTCGTACGAGCAGTACTTC CASSLAASGAGEPSYEQYF
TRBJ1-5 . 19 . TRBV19 TGTGCCAGTAGTGGGAGCCCGGGACGGCTTACCGACGTGAATCAGCCCCAGCATTTT CASSGSPGRLTDVNQPQHF
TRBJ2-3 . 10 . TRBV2 TGTGCCAGCTCTATAGATACGCAGTATTTT CASSIDTQYF
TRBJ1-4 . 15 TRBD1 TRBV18 TGTGCCAGCTCACCTACAGGGGCAGCTAATGAAAAACTGTTTTTT CASSPTGAANEKLFF
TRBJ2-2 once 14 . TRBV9 TGTGCCAGCAGCGAATGGGACAACACCGGGGAGCTGTTTTTT CASSEWDNTGELFF
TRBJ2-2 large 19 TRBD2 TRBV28 TGTGCCAGCAGTAAAACTAGCGGGGGCGCCCCCTTGGGCACCGGGGAGCTGTTTTTT CASSKTSGGAPLGTGELFF